This paragraph covers one T cell receptor (beta chain) sequence. A single record per CDR3 protein comes from TCRdb applying MiXCR to the 5' RACE reads. Of 1,800,000 or so distinct CDR3 sequences in the sample, about 31% were seen once. The sample is drawn from a study of identical twins. The sequenced sample consisted of cord blood. The clonotype comes from a newborn girl in good health.

Written as DNA, the CDR3 is TGTGCCATCAGTGAGTCGATTGGCGGGGGGGCACAGACAGATACGCAGTATTTT. Translated, it gives CAISESIGGGAQTDTQYF. This chain links TRBV10-3 with TRBJ2-3; 9 nucleotides match TRBD2. CDR3 length equals 18 residues. Germline loops: CDR1 ENHRY, CDR2 SYGVKD. The V and J ends lost 0 bases and 3 bases, in that order; junction bases with no gene match: 10.